This TCR beta chain was captured in a study of cytomegalovirus exposure and HLA in healthy donors. Study conclusions and caveats: Later analysis identified about 17,000 TCR beta sequences associated with HLA alleles, using a false discovery rate threshold of 0.05. Sequencing depth across donors, presence/absence analyses assumed, was roughly uniform.

CDR1 and CDR2 from the germline V gene are MNHEY and SVGAGI. Trimming stripped 3 bases from V and 13 bases from J, with 21 bases between. The CDR3 extends over 14 amino acids. The PCR had 60 Vbeta and 13 Jbeta primers. TCRdb's table, derived via immunoSEQ multiplex PCR, lists solely in-frame clones and lacks some. The sample has roughly 110,000 clones, over 60% seen once. Points on this clone: Its antigen remains unknown.

This sequence was found in a woman between 50 and 59 years old in good health and CMV-seropositive. The chain has TRBV6-5 and TRBJ1-2; possible D gene TRBD1, 5 bases. The sequencing sample was made of PBMCs. The CDR3 nucleotides are TGTGCCAGCAGTTATGGGTCGGGGGTTCAAGGCCCCACCTTC. Protein product: CASSYGSGVQGPTF.